This TCR beta chain was identified during a study of shared T cell receptors in the human thymus. V lost 3 bases, J lost 6 bases, and 14 bases lay in between. The CDR3 spans 14 residues. CDR1 and CDR2 (germline): LGHNA, YSLEER. Repertoires were generated with immunoSEQ multiplex PCR, while TCRdb's copy carries only in-frame clones and drops some. The top ten clones hold under 0.01% of a sample with over 650,000 clones, around 87% of them seen once. In addition, the sample was reused for a study of human thymus T cells. This second study says: Having surgery to correct congenital heart defects, healthy Finnish infants acted as the donors. The thymus tissue came from resections taken during corrective heart surgery. Related work showed strongly overlapping thymic repertoires across unrelated individuals.

This clonotype was sampled from a boy younger than two with a congenital heart defect. The sample taken for sequencing was thymocytes. The chain is built from TRBV4-3 and TRBJ1-1; D may be TRBD1 (6 bases). The CDR3 is CASSQGAFLAEAFF. The CDR3 coding sequence is TGCGCCAGCAGCCAGGGGGCATTTCTGGCTGAAGCTTTCTTT.